The rows below give T cell receptor beta chains drawn from one sample of a study of yellow fever vaccine responses in identical twins. Via MiXCR, TCRdb re-called the RT-PCR reads, giving one row per CDR3 protein. The sample lists some 5,000 distinct CDR3 sequences, almost 85% occurring once. The input for sequencing was T cells from blood (PBMCs), unsorted or a sorted subset (not recorded which), taken before or after yellow fever vaccination (not recorded which). These receptors were taken from a young woman who received the yellow fever vaccine. The CDR3 runs from the conserved cysteine through the conserved F or W. A D gene is named only where the DNA matches it firmly. Clone sizes are given selectively: once, few, many, or a class where the clone is expanded.

V gene	D gene	clone size	J gene	CDR3 protein	CDR3 DNA
TRBV11-2	TRBD2	.	TRBJ2-3	CASSLDPGGPGDTQYF	TGTGCCAGCAGCTTAGATCCGGGGGGGCCGGGAGATACGCAGTATTTT
TRBV2	.	few	TRBJ1-6	CASRGGNSPLHF	TGTGCCAGTCGAGGGGGTAATTCACCCCTCCACTTT
TRBV15	.	.	TRBJ2-3	CATSRVRGGDTQYF	TGTGCCACCAGCAGAGTTCGCGGTGGGGATACGCAGTATTTT
TRBV29-1	.	.	TRBJ1-4	CSVGHLTGGKLFF	TGCAGCGTTGGGCACCTGACTGGGGGAAAACTGTTTTTT
TRBV5-1	.	.	TRBJ1-2	CASSTSPREGYTF	TGCGCCAGCAGCACCTCCCCTCGGGAAGGCTACACCTTC
TRBV4-3	TRBD2	.	TRBJ2-1	CASSKLAGQKNEQFF	TGCGCCAGCAGCAAACTAGCGGGCCAGAAGAATGAGCAGTTCTTC
TRBV20-1	.	.	TRBJ1-1	CSARGLSGTEAFF	TGCAGTGCTAGAGGGCTTTCCGGGACTGAAGCTTTCTTT
TRBV27	TRBD1	.	TRBJ2-7	CASSLRDRVYEQYF	TGTGCCAGCAGTCTACGGGACAGGGTTTACGAGCAGTACTTC
TRBV29-1	.	.	TRBJ2-7	CSVRSGNSYEQYF	TGCAGCGTTCGATCGGGCAACTCCTACGAGCAGTACTTC
TRBV29-1	.	.	TRBJ2-5	CSVVSETQYF	TGCAGCGTTGTATCAGAGACCCAGTACTTC
TRBV6-2/TRBV6-3	.	.	TRBJ2-3	CASSYPSAVGEEDTQYF	TGTGCCAGCAGTTACCCCTCAGCGGTGGGCGAGGAAGATACGCAGTATTTT
TRBV9	.	once	TRBJ1-3	CASSAYGTGNTIYF	TGTGCCAGCAGCGCGTATGGGACTGGAAACACCATATATTTT
TRBV7-6	.	.	TRBJ2-2	CASSFLNTGELFF	TGTGCCAGCAGCTTCTTGAACACCGGGGAGCTGTTTTTT
TRBV4-1	.	.	TRBJ2-7	CASSQEEGPLYEQYF	TGCGCCAGCAGCCAAGAGGAAGGACCTCTCTACGAGCAGTACTTC
TRBV11-2	.	.	TRBJ1-2	CASSLVPDYGYTF	TGTGCCAGCAGCTTAGTTCCCGACTATGGCTACACCTTC
TRBV11-3	TRBD2	.	TRBJ2-3	CASSLGLAGGDTQYF	TGTGCCAGCAGCTTAGGACTAGCGGGAGGAGATACGCAGTATTTT
TRBV13	TRBD1	.	TRBJ2-5	CASSLPGQGGETQYF	TGTGCCAGCAGCTTACCCGGACAGGGGGGTGAGACCCAGTACTTC
TRBV28	.	.	TRBJ2-7	CASSLLYSYEQYF	TGTGCCAGCAGTTTACTCTACTCCTACGAGCAGTACTTC
TRBV4-2	.	.	TRBJ2-4	CASSQKPWTTRNIQYF	TGTGCCAGCAGCCAAAAGCCGTGGACTACTAGGAACATTCAGTACTTC
TRBV15	.	.	TRBJ1-5	CATSRLGADNQPQHF	TGTGCCACCAGCAGACTAGGGGCGGACAATCAGCCCCAGCATTTT
TRBV4-1	TRBD2	.	TRBJ2-3	CASSRGLAGGSDTQYF	TGCGCCAGCAGCCGGGGGCTAGCGGGAGGTTCAGATACGCAGTATTTT
TRBV6-5	.	.	TRBJ2-1	CASSYRDEQFF	TGTGCCAGCAGTTACCGTGATGAGCAGTTCTTC
TRBV7-2	TRBD1	.	TRBJ1-1	CASSLPLQGVGDTEAFF	TGTGCCAGCAGCTTACCCCTACAGGGGGTGGGCGACACTGAAGCTTTCTTT
TRBV6-1	TRBD1	.	TRBJ2-7	CASSPPTGGIAYEQYF	TGTGCCAGCAGTCCCCCGACAGGGGGCATAGCCTACGAGCAGTACTTC